This T cell receptor (beta chain) was obtained from a study of T-cell memory formation after mild COVID-19. The J segment lost 13 bases and the V segment lost 3 bases, leaving 18 bases of the junction unmatched. Per germline, CDR1 SGHRS and CDR2 YFSETQ. CDR3 length: 16 amino acids. This clonotype showed up just a few times. The TCR alpha and TCR beta cDNA libraries, bearing sample barcodes and UMIs, were generated by 5'RACE using constant-segment primers. MiXCR, applied by TCRdb to the 5' RACE reads, yields one record per CDR3 protein. In the table there are about 600,000 distinct CDR3 sequences, about 20% of which are singletons.

This rearrangement joins TRBV5-1 to TRBJ1-4, with 7 nucleotides matching TRBD1. The receptor was isolated from an adult woman who had mild COVID-19 (a few samples of this study predate the infection). Cell type and time point are not known. The sample was PBMCs or a T cell subset sorted from them (not recorded which). CDR3 nucleotide sequence: TGCGCCAGCAGCTCGGGGGACAGTCAAGCCAGGGAACGACTGTTTTTT. This sequence encodes CASSSGDSQARERLFF.